One T cell receptor (beta chain) is described in this entry. What it recognizes is unknown. The data originate from a study of OX40 agonist ivuxolimab in advanced cancers. Study as a whole: Averaging 60 years in age, with a range of roughly 20 to 90, the cohort was around 87% male. The study, taken as a whole, reports: In general, CD8+ T cells held more expanded clones than CD4+ did, on average. At doses 0.1 to 3.0 mg/kg, CD4+ and CD8+ clones expanded.

On cycle 4 day 1 and cycle 7 day 1, as well as at baseline, blood was sampled. Germline lookup yields CDR1 LGHNA and CDR2 YNFKEQ. This CDR3 is built from 17 residues. The ends lost 1 base at V and 5 bases at J; junction bases unmatched: 7. The data were produced by immunoSEQ multiplex PCR, yet TCRdb's version contains in-frame clones alone and is incomplete. The sample has around 100,000 clones; about 91% are singletons. The J gene is TRBJ2-7, the V gene TRBV4-2; 14 bases are shared with TRBD2. The clonotype originates from an adult with an advanced solid tumor such as melanoma, head and neck, liver or kidney cancer. Sequences were derived from CD4+ or CD8+ T cells sorted from blood, sampled in a trial of the OX40 agonist ivuxolimab. Here the CDR3 reads CASSQVGLAGERDEQYF. The CDR3 nucleotides are TGTGCCAGCAGCCAAGTGGGACTAGCGGGGGAGAGGGACGAGCAGTACTTC.